The text below deals with one TCR beta chain. In the original workflow: Quantification of nucleated cells was approximated via reference gene primer amplification. Generated by immunoSEQ multiplex PCR, the TCRdb table keeps only in-frame clones and is missing some. V and J calls and clone size are copied from that table; D and trimming were computed from the DNA. This table has 200,000 to 250,000 clones, around 83% appearing once. This sample is drawn from a study of blood T cell repertoires in COVID-19. Study-wide context: The United States, Italy and Spain were the sources of the acute and convalescent COVID-19 samples. In each case, the material was cDNA or gDNA derived from T cells, B-cell-depleted T cells, or PBMCs.

CDR3 length equals 16 residues. The V gene end was trimmed by 2 bases and the J gene end by 0 bases; junction bases not matched to a gene: 5. Germline CDR1 and CDR2: MNHEY and SVGAGI. The sequenced material came from peripheral blood. The chain recombines TRBV6-5 with TRBJ2-7; 9 bases align to TRBD2. The source is a man older than 75 with acute or convalescent COVID-19. Here the CDR3 reads CASSYLAGRSSYEQYF. The CDR3 bases are TGTGCCAGCAGTTACCTAGCGGGACGGAGCTCCTACGAGCAGTACTTC.